This T cell receptor beta chain was documented in a study of human CD4 T cells and Enterobacteriaceae (dated by TCRdb to 2019 to 2021). Study-wide conclusions, independent of this receptor: The reactivity of ex vivo clonotypes was inferred solely through the matching of nucleotide sequences to CFSE-low cultures from the same donors. Ex vivo, broadly cross-reactive clonotypes were observed to appear more expanded than specific clonotypes, with about 55% of the 19 and about two thirds of the roughly 30 being found within the top 5%.

Ex vivo total memory CD4+ samples were sequenced at deep level, with detection sensitivity of one cell in 200,000. Genomic DNA was extracted from cell pellets with the QIAamp DNA Micro Kit, and its quantity and purity were checked by spectrophotometry. The immunoSEQ multiplex PCR assay was used to amplify the TCR Vbeta CDR3 regions. The Illumina HiSeq platform was used to sequence the amplicons. The retrieved sequences were 87 nucleotides long and included the CDR3 region. The study's own analysis went as follows. A unique productive TCR Vbeta nucleotide sequence was defined as a clonotype and was quantified by productive template frequency from ImmunoSEQ Analyzer V3.0. A threshold set at the top 5th percentile of each frequency-ranked repertoire was used to define expanded clonotypes. The R package fossil was used to compute repertoire overlap as Chao-Jaccard, and the R package MASS was used to visualize the overlap by nonmetric multidimensional scaling. TCRdb retrieved this table from immuneACCESS and kept in-frame rearrangements only. Not all clones are present; in checked studies, unresolved V genes account for under half, and no reason is known for the remainder. V and J calls and clone size are copied from that table; D and trimming were computed from the DNA. This sample holds fewer than 35,000 clones; approximately 81% were observed only once. The ten largest clones take up around 0.88% of the sample.

As concerns this clone: It lacks a known antigen. The record has no base qualities; no much larger clone is one base away.

Memory CD4+ T cells, defined as all CD4+ cells other than CD45RA+CCR7+CD95- naive cells, were FACS-sorted on a FACSAria III to a purity of over 95%. Healthy donor blood was obtained from blood donation centers in Switzerland. Positive selection with CD4 and CD14 magnetic microbeads was used to enrich total CD4+ T cells and monocytes. Before sorting, CD8+, CD14+, CD16+, CD56+, CD19+ and CD25-bright cells were excluded. To assess in vivo expansion of bacteria-reactive clonotypes, total memory CD4+ T cells from a couple of blood donors were sequenced directly ex vivo. Peripheral blood mononuclear cells were isolated from donor blood using Ficoll-Paque Plus. From the germline V gene, CDR1 is MGHRA and CDR2 is YSYEKL. V lost 6 bases and J lost 6 bases; the stretch between them is 23 bases long. Inclusive of the bounding cysteine and phenylalanine, the CDR3 is 17 residues long. Just the 51-base CDR3 DNA is kept, in frame starting at base 1.

What was sequenced was memory CD4+ T cells from blood. The cell subset or site label of this sample denotes: total memory CD4 T cells sorted directly ex vivo, unstimulated. The sequence came from a human donor in good health. Rearrangement joined TRBV4-1 to TRBJ1-4; no D gene call is confident. The CDR3 sequence is CASSYTGSREADEKLFF. Read as DNA, the sequence is TGCGCCAGCAGTTACACGGGGTCCCGGGAGGCAGATGAAAAACTGTTTTTT.